The 26 T cell receptor beta chains given below trace back to one sample, sequenced in a study of cytomegalovirus exposure and HLA in healthy donors. Some clones are missing from TCRdb's copy, which holds only in-frame ones; the method was immunoSEQ multiplex PCR. The repertoire consists of over 200,000 clones, with about nine tenths occurring once and the leading ten covering approximately 2%. Sequencing was performed on PBMCs. The source is a woman aged 18-29 years in good health and CMV-seropositive.

The rearrangement uses TRBV5-4 and TRBJ2-7; 7 bases match TRBD1. The V gene end was trimmed by 3 bases and the J gene end by 4 bases; junction bases not matched to a gene: 7. The germline gives CDR1 SGHNT, CDR2 YYREEE (reference sequence). The CDR3 runs to 14 residues. This CDR3 reads CASSSYRGLYEQYF. CDR3 nucleotide sequence: TGTGCCAGCAGCTCTTACAGGGGTTTGTACGAGCAGTACTTC.

The rearrangement links TRBV6-6 to TRBJ2-5; TRBD1 agrees at 8 bases. This CDR3 contains 14 residues. Germline CDR1 and CDR2: MNHNY and SVGAGI (reference sequence). The junction had 7 bases not matched to a gene; V was cut back by 6 bases and J by 4 bases. The CDR3 reads CASSPGQGLETQYF. Written as DNA, the CDR3 is TGTGCCAGCAGCCCCGGACAGGGTTTAGAGACCCAGTACTTC.

This clone is a singleton in its sample. This sequence joins TRBV14 and TRBJ2-1; 13 nucleotides match TRBD2. The germline V gene has CDR1 SGHDN and CDR2 FVKESK. The CDR3 sequence is 16 residues long. V trimming: 0 bases; J trimming: 7 bases; junction bases outside the gene matches: 3. The CDR3 sequence is CASSQDLGLAGNEQFF. The CDR3 DNA reads as TGTGCCAGCAGCCAAGATCTGGGACTAGCGGGAAATGAGCAGTTCTTC.

The chain has TRBV6-1 and TRBJ2-1; D perhaps matches TRBD1 (5 bases). Trimming stripped 0 bases from V and 9 bases from J, with 12 bases between. This CDR3 region has 14 residues. Germline-derived CDR1 and CDR2 are MNHNS and SASEGT. CDR3 DNA: TGTGCCAGCAGTGAAGCGCTTCAGGGCGGTGAGCAGTTCTTC. As protein: CASSEALQGGEQFF.

V gene TRBV19 combines with J gene TRBJ2-7; D is uncertain. Germline CDR1 and CDR2: LNHDA and SQIVND (reference sequence). The CDR3 totals 14 residues. V was trimmed by 3 bases and J by 0 bases, leaving 9 bases between them. This CDR3 is CASSIAWSSYEQYF. The CDR3 DNA reads TGTGCCAGTAGTATCGCATGGAGCTCCTACGAGCAGTACTTC.

The chain employs TRBV6-5 and TRBJ1-5; D not resolved. V shed 5 bases and J shed 4 bases, with 12 bases lying between them. The germline gives CDR1 MNHEY, CDR2 SVGAGI. The CDR3 is made up of 14 amino acids. The CDR3 DNA follows: TGTGCCAGCAGTGGCAGAGGAAGAAATCAGCCCCAGCATTTT. As protein: CASSGRGRNQPQHF.

The V call is TRBV5-1, the J call TRBJ2-7, with D tentatively TRBD2 (6 bases). V shed 6 bases and J shed 6 bases, with 13 bases lying between them. The germline CDR1 and CDR2 sequences are SGHRS and YFSETQ. The CDR3 consists of 12 residues. The CDR3, as DNA: TGCGCCAGCAAAGGGGAGGATTTCGAGCAGTACTTC. Its protein is CASKGEDFEQYF.

In the case of this clone: This sample also contains other DNA sequences that code for the same CDR3. The genes are TRBV27 and TRBJ1-5; D possibly corresponds to TRBD1 (5 bases). This CDR3 is built from 13 residues. Germline V gene data show CDR1 as MNHEY and CDR2 as SMNVEV (reference sequence). V shed 3 bases and J shed 5 bases, with 8 bases lying between them. CDR3 region: CASSFGGDQPQHF. CDR3 in DNA: TGTGCCAGCAGTTTTGGGGGGGATCAGCCCCAGCATTTT.

J is TRBJ1-5 and V is TRBV4-1, with D possibly TRBD1 on 6 matching bases. The CDR3 is 16 amino acids. CDR1 and CDR2 (germline): MGHRA, YSYEKL. V was shortened by 2 bases and J by 2 bases, with 13 bases between the two germline ends. As DNA, the CDR3 is TGCGCCAGCAGCCAATTAACAGGGTTTGGCAATCAGCCCCAGCATTTT. This gives the protein CASSQLTGFGNQPQHF.

The rearrangement joins TRBV18 to TRBJ1-1, with D possibly matching TRBD1 (6 bases). V dropped 0 bases and J dropped 1 base, with 15 bases sitting between them. Germline V gives CDR1 KGHSH, CDR2 LQKENI. This CDR3 has 17 amino acids. The CDR3 protein is CASSPPQQGNGNTEAFF. The CDR3 nucleotides are TGTGCCAGCTCACCACCGCAGCAGGGGAACGGGAACACTGAAGCTTTCTTT.

The rearrangement links TRBV18 to TRBJ2-2, with 9 nucleotides matching TRBD1. In germline, CDR1 is KGHSH, CDR2 LQKENI. The CDR3 length is 16 residues. The junction had 6 bases not matched to a gene; V was cut back by 3 bases and J by 4 bases. CDR3: CASSPYTGGSTGELFF. CDR3 nucleotide sequence: TGTGCCAGCTCACCCTATACAGGGGGCAGCACCGGGGAGCTGTTTTTT.

This chain joins TRBV4-2 and TRBJ2-7, with 13 bases identical to TRBD2. The length of the CDR3 is 16 residues. Germline V gene sequence: CDR1 LGHNA, CDR2 YNFKEQ. Unmatched junction bases numbered 3, after V lost 2 bases and J lost 2 bases. DNA of the CDR3: TGTGCCAGCAGCCAAATAGGGACTAGCGGGGCCTACGAGCAGTACTTC. This codes for CASSQIGTSGAYEQYF.

The rearrangement links TRBV6-6 to TRBJ1-2, with D tentatively TRBD1 (5 bases). V was trimmed by 6 bases and J by 7 bases, leaving 12 bases between them. Germline V gives CDR1 MNHNY, CDR2 SVGAGI (reference sequence). The CDR3 consists of 12 residues. The CDR3: CASRKGQGGYTF. In DNA, the CDR3 is TGTGCCAGCAGGAAGGGTCAGGGTGGCTACACCTTC.

This clone was detected a few times. The chain couples TRBV5-8 to TRBJ1-2; 7 nucleotides line up with TRBD1. The CDR3 has 18 amino acids. The J segment lost 0 bases and the V segment lost 4 bases, leaving 15 bases of the junction unmatched. CDR1 is SGHTS and CDR2 is YDEGEE in the germline V gene. CDR3 amino acids: CASSPLSGQELSNYGYTF. DNA for the CDR3: TGTGCCAGCAGCCCCCTGAGCGGACAGGAACTATCTAACTATGGCTACACCTTC.

V usage is TRBV6-6 and J usage is TRBJ2-5; a possible D gene is TRBD1 (5 bases). Germline CDR1 and CDR2: MNHNY and SVGAGI (reference sequence). The CDR3 consists of 13 residues. V gave up 0 bases and J gave up 7 bases, with 9 bases separating them. In nucleotides, the CDR3 is TGTGCCAGCAGTTACTCGGATCAGGGGACCCAGTACTTC. Its translation: CASSYSDQGTQYF.

The chain combines TRBV30 with TRBJ1-1; a weak D match, TRBD1 (5 bases). This CDR3 has 12 amino acids. CDR1 and CDR2 from the germline V gene are GTSNPN and SVGIG (reference sequence). V was pared by 2 bases and J by 4 bases, with 8 bases between. CDR3: CAWSFRGTEAFF. CDR3 sequence (DNA): TGTGCCTGGAGTTTTAGGGGCACTGAAGCTTTCTTT.

This clone was seen just once. This chain uses TRBV6-6 with TRBJ2-7, with 7 bases matching TRBD1. Trimming cost V 4 bases and J 7 bases; bases outside gene matches: 7. The CDR3 runs 13 residues. Germline loops: CDR1 MNHNY, CDR2 SVGAGI (reference sequence). CDR3 residues: CASSSQGTEEQYF. CDR3 bases: TGTGCCAGCAGTTCACAGGGGACGGAAGAGCAGTACTTC.

V and J are TRBV6-6 and TRBJ2-7; D remains unclear. Germline assignment: CDR1 MNHNY and CDR2 SVGAGI (reference sequence). This CDR3 has 11 amino acids. V lost 0 bases to trimming and J lost 7 bases, with 4 bases between them. The CDR3: CASSYSSEQYF. As DNA, the CDR3 is TGTGCCAGCAGTTACTCCAGTGAGCAGTACTTC.

This clone was counted once. V and J are TRBV7-9 and TRBJ2-7; unclear D gene. Germline lookup yields CDR1 SEHNR and CDR2 FQNEAQ (reference sequence). The CDR3 is 15 residues long. Trimming pared 0 bases from V and 1 base from J, leaving 10 bases between. CDR3 sequence reads: CASSLAGARSYEQYF. CDR3 coding DNA: TGTGCCAGCAGCTTAGCTGGAGCCCGATCCTACGAGCAGTACTTC.

The chain carries TRBV29-1 and TRBJ2-7; 8 positions match TRBD1. The germline gives CDR1 SQVTM, CDR2 ANQGSEA. V was pared by 6 bases and J by 1 base, with 8 bases of the junction left unmatched. The CDR3 extends over 14 amino acids. The CDR3 region is CSVEDRDSSYEQYF. In DNA form, the CDR3 reads TGCAGCGTCGAGGACAGGGACTCATCCTACGAGCAGTACTTC.

The chain uses TRBV4-1 and TRBJ1-2; TRBD1 is a possible D gene (5 bases). Germline CDR1 and CDR2: MGHRA and YSYEKL. The CDR3 spans 18 residues. V lost 1 base, J lost 0 bases, and 18 bases lay in between. The CDR3 DNA is TGCGCCAGCAGCCAAGGGGTTAGTGGACATAGGGCTAACTATGGCTACACCTTC. Protein sequence: CASSQGVSGHRANYGYTF.

On this clone itself: One end of the junction does not line up with germline, which may come from a read error. The V call is TRBV7-7, the J call TRBJ2-1; TRBD2 aligns across 9 bases. The CDR3 loop spans 18 amino acids. Germline assignment: CDR1 SSHAT and CDR2 FNYEAQ (reference sequence). Written as DNA, the CDR3 is TGTGCTAGCAGCACATCCCTGGGTAGCGGGAGCTTATACAATGAGCAGTTCTTC. Translation gives CASSTSLGSGSLYNEQFF. The full variable domain, completed using reference TRBV7-7 and TRBJ2-1, is GAGVSQSPRYKVTKRGQDVTLRCDPISSHATLYWYQQALGQGPEFLTYFNYEAQPDKSGLPSDRFSAERPEGSISTLTIQRTEQRDSAMYRCASSTSLGSGSLYNEQFFGPGTRLTVL.

The chain carries TRBV2 and TRBJ2-5; TRBD1 is a possible D gene (6 bases). Germline loops: CDR1 SNHLY, CDR2 FYNNEI. V lost 2 bases and J lost 3, with 13 bases in between. This CDR3 has 15 amino acids. In DNA form, the CDR3 reads TGTGCCAGCAGTGAAAGGCGGACAGCTAAAGAGACCCAGTACTTC. Its translation is CASSERRTAKETQYF.

This rearrangement joins TRBV10-3 to TRBJ2-7; TRBD2 matches 11 bases. CDR1 ENHRY and CDR2 SYGVKD come from the germline V gene. Trimming cost V 0 bases and J 4 bases; bases outside gene matches: 11. There are 18 residues in the CDR3. CDR3 bases: TGTGCCATCAGTGAGTCCTTACTACTAGCGGGAGCGGATTACGAGCAGTACTTC. It encodes CAISESLLLAGADYEQYF.

This clone has a single count. The V and J genes are TRBV29-1 and TRBJ2-7, with D possibly being TRBD1 (7 bases). V lost 7 bases and J lost 2, with 15 bases in between. From germline, CDR1 is SQVTM and CDR2 ANQGSEA. The CDR3 is 13 residues long. Here the CDR3 reads CSARGRGAYEQYF. The CDR3 region has the DNA TGCAGCGCCCGGGGCAGGGGGGCCTACGAGCAGTACTTC.

This clone has a single count. This chain uses TRBV27 with TRBJ1-2; D remains ambiguous. Trimming took 4 bases from V and 5 from J, leaving 29 bases between them. The CDR3 contains 19 residues. Germline V gene data show CDR1 as MNHEY and CDR2 as SMNVEV (reference sequence). The CDR3 region is CASSSIAATDGASTYGYTF. The CDR3 bases are TGTGCCAGCAGTTCAATCGCAGCTACCGACGGAGCTAGCACTTATGGCTACACCTTC.